The following is a T cell receptor beta chain sequence with its context. This sample is part of a study of early T cells in non-severe SARS-CoV-2 infection. Individual cDNA molecules received unique molecular identifiers during library preparation. In TCRdb, the 5' RACE reads were re-called with MiXCR into one record per CDR3 protein. The sample contains more than 65,000 distinct CDR3 sequences, 9.5% to 15% of which appear only once. Trimming cost V 1 base and J 10 bases, with 8 bases left between them. The CDR3 loop spans 13 amino acids. This chain uses TRBV12-3 or TRBV12-4 with TRBJ1-6; no clear D. This TCR derives from an adult who was a healthcare worker with PCR-confirmed SARS-CoV-2 infection or an uninfected control (not recorded which). The sample here was whole blood, taken at baseline. The CDR3 loop reads CASSLGNISPLHF. The CDR3 nucleotides read TGTGCCAGCAGTTTAGGGAATATCTCACCCCTCCACTTT.